This T cell receptor beta chain emerged from a study of blood T cell repertoires in COVID-19. Study overall: Sources were T cells, B-cell-depleted T cells, or PBMCs; the material itself was cDNA or gDNA.

Sequencing was performed with immunoSEQ multiplex PCR; in TCRdb, only in-frame clones are kept and a portion is missing. The sample lists 150,000 to 200,000 clones; about nine tenths were seen once. The CDR3 is 13 amino acids. Germline assignment: CDR1 MNHEY and CDR2 SVGAGI. V lost 4 bases and J lost 4, with 11 bases in between. The source is a man younger than 30 who had recovered from COVID-19. Sequenced material: peripheral blood. The genes are TRBV6-5 and TRBJ2-7; tentatively, D is TRBD1 (6 bases). CDR3: CASSSVDSYEQYF. In DNA form, the CDR3 reads TGTGCCAGCAGTTCCGTGGACAGTTACGAGCAGTACTTC.